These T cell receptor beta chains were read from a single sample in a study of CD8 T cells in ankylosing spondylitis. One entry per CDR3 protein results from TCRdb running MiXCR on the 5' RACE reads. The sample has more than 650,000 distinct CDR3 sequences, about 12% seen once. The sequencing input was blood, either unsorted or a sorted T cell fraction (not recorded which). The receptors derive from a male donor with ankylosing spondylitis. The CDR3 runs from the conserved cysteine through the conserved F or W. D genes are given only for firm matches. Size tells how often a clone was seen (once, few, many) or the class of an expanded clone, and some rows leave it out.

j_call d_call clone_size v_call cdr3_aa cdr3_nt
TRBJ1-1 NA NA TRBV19 CASSLGRLSAEAFF TGTGCCAGTAGTCTTGGGAGGCTAAGCGCTGAAGCTTTCTTT
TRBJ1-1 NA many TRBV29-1 CSVGSTTEAFF TGCAGCGTTGGCAGTACCACTGAAGCTTTCTTT
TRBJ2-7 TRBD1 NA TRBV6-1 CASSAQGDNYEQYF TGTGCCAGCAGTGCCCAGGGGGATAACTACGAGCAGTACTTC
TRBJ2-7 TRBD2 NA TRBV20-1 CSARDPTSGSNEYF TGCAGTGCTAGAGATCCGACTAGCGGGAGTAACGAGTACTTC
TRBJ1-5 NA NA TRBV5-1 CASSYTDSNQPQHF TGCGCCAGCAGCTATACAGATAGCAATCAGCCCCAGCATTTT
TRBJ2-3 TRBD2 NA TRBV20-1 CSARDLLGLAGGRSTDTQYF TGCAGTGCTAGAGATCTCCTGGGACTAGCGGGAGGGCGGAGCACAGATACGCAGTATTTT
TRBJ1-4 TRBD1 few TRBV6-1 CASSRDRGSGNEKLFF TGTGCCAGCAGCCGGGACAGGGGTTCGGGTAATGAAAAACTGTTTTTT
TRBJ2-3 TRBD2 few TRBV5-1 CASSFPTGRDDTQYF TGCGCCAGCAGCTTCCCCACCGGGAGGGATGATACGCAGTATTTT
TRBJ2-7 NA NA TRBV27 CASSLSGPGGYEQYF TGTGCCAGCAGTTTATCGGGGCCGGGCGGCTACGAGCAGTACTTC
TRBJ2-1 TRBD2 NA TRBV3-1 CASSQVTSGEQFF TGTGCCAGCAGCCAAGTAACTAGCGGTGAGCAGTTCTTC
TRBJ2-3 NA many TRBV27 CASKKKSTDTQYF TGTGCCAGCAAAAAGAAAAGCACAGATACGCAGTATTTT
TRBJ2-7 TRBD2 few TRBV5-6 CASSLRTGREYF TGTGCCAGCAGCTTAAGGACGGGGAGGGAGTACTTC
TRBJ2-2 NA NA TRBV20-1 CSARHVLTGELFF TGCAGTGCTAGACACGTTCTCACCGGGGAGCTGTTTTTT
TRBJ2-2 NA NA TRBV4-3 CASSQSKDGRGTGELFF TGCGCCAGCAGCCAGTCAAAGGACGGCCGGGGGACCGGGGAGCTGTTTTTT
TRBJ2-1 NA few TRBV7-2 CASSSTGTTYNEQFF TGTGCCAGCAGCTCCACCGGGACAACCTACAATGAGCAGTTCTTC
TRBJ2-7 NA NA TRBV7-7 CASSLGGSGYEQYF TGTGCTAGCAGCTTAGGAGGGAGTGGGTACGAGCAGTACTTC
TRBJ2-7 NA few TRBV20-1 CSASPGSGGYEQYF TGCAGTGCTAGTCCGGGAAGTGGTGGCTACGAGCAGTACTTC
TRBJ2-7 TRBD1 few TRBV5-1 CASSLGPGQGTYEQYF TGCGCCAGCAGCTTGGGACCCGGACAGGGGACCTACGAGCAGTACTTC
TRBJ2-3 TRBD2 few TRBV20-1 CSGASGSITDTQYF TGCAGCGGGGCTAGCGGGAGTATTACAGATACGCAGTATTTT
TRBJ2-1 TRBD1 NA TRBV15 CATNRDRDHNEQFF TGTGCCACCAACCGGGACAGGGATCACAATGAGCAGTTCTTC
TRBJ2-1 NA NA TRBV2 CASSGTGGGLGFSYNEQFF TGTGCCAGCAGTGGAACAGGTGGGGGACTTGGATTCTCCTACAATGAGCAGTTCTTC
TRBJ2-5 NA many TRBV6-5 CASSYSWQLLIQETQYF TGTGCCAGCAGTTACTCGTGGCAGCTACTAATCCAAGAGACCCAGTACTTC
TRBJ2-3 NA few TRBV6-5 CASSYPGKTDTQYF TGTGCCAGCAGTTACCCCGGGAAGACAGATACGCAGTATTTT
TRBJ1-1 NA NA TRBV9 CASSVEGAEAFF TGTGCCAGCAGCGTGGAAGGGGCTGAAGCTTTCTTT
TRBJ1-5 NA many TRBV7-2 CASSLVGEQPQHF TGTGCCAGCAGCTTAGTAGGGGAGCAGCCCCAGCATTTT
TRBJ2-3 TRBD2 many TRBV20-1 CSARGRGDTDTQYF TGCAGTGCTAGAGGACGGGGGGACACAGATACGCAGTATTTT
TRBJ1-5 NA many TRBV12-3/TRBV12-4 CASRGTAAGQPQHF TGTGCCAGCAGGGGGACTGCTGCGGGTCAGCCCCAGCATTTT
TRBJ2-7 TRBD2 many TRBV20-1 CSARRGSVAYEQYF TGCAGTGCTAGGCGCGGGAGTGTTGCCTACGAGCAGTACTTC
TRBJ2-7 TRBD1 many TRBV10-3 CAISESLTGGSHEQYF TGTGCCATCAGTGAGTCGTTAACAGGGGGCTCCCACGAGCAGTACTTC
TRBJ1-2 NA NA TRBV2 CASRRGTQGNGYTF TGTGCCAGCCGACGCGGGACCCAGGGAAATGGCTACACCTTC
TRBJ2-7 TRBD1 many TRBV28 CASKPQGANYEQYF TGTGCCAGCAAGCCCCAGGGGGCGAATTACGAGCAGTACTTC
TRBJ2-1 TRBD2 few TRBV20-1 CSARGTSGSWYNEQFF TGCAGTGCTAGGGGGACTAGCGGGAGCTGGTACAATGAGCAGTTCTTC
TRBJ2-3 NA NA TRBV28 CASSIAVTDTQYF TGTGCCAGCAGCATAGCGGTCACAGATACGCAGTATTTT
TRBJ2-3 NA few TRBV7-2 CASSFLSTIMRDTQYF TGTGCCAGCAGCTTCCTGAGCACTATAATGCGGGATACGCAGTATTTT
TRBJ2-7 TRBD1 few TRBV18 CASSPDTGVYEQYF TGTGCCAGCTCACCGGATACAGGGGTCTACGAGCAGTACTTC
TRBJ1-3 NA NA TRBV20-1 CSVQGSAGNTIYF TGCAGTGTGCAGGGGTCGGCAGGAAACACCATATATTTT
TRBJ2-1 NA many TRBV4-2 CASSQDPSGLSYNEQFF TGTGCCAGCAGCCAAGATCCCAGCGGGCTTTCCTACAATGAGCAGTTCTTC
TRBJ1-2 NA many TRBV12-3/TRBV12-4 CASRSAGGLGGYTF TGTGCCAGCAGGTCCGCGGGGGGTTTAGGTGGCTACACCTTC
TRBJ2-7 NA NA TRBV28 CASPSGRGTYEQYF TGTGCCAGCCCGTCGGGACGGGGAACCTACGAGCAGTACTTC
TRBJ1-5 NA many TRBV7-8 CASSLWGGNQPQHF TGTGCCAGCAGCTTATGGGGGGGCAATCAGCCCCAGCATTTT
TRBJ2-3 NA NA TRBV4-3 CASSHWGGGRDTQYF TGCGCCAGCAGCCATTGGGGGGGGGGGCGAGATACGCAGTATTTT
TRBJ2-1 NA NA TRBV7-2 CASSLKGNEQFF TGTGCCAGCAGCTTAAAGGGCAATGAGCAGTTCTTC
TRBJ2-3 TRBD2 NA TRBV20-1 CSASGLAGGDTQYF TGCAGTGCTTCGGGACTAGCGGGAGGTGATACGCAGTATTTT
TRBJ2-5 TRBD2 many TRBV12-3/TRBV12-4 CASSGAGPWETQYF TGTGCCAGCAGTGGAGCGGGGCCGTGGGAGACCCAGTACTTC
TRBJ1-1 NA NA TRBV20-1 CSARRGVGWVTEAFF TGCAGTGCTAGAAGGGGAGTCGGGTGGGTCACTGAAGCTTTCTTT
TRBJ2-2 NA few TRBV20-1 CSASRANTGELFF TGCAGTGCTAGTAGGGCGAACACCGGGGAGCTGTTTTTT